These 8 T cell receptor beta chains were sequenced from one sample in a study of technical replicates of blood from a few donors. The protocol was immunoSEQ multiplex PCR, while the TCRdb copy is restricted to in-frame clones and leaves out a portion. The sample consists of approximately 85,000 clones, 90% to 95% of them appearing once. The sample taken for sequencing was T cells isolated from PBMCs. Every receptor here comes from a human donor in good health.

This rearrangement joins TRBV7-9 to TRBJ2-3, with D perhaps TRBD2 (5 bases). V was cut by 3 bases and J by 3 bases, with 25 bases left in between. Germline V CDR1 and CDR2: SEHNR, FQNEAQ (reference sequence). The CDR3 consists of 19 residues. The CDR3 nucleotides are TGTGCCAGCAGCTTTCATCCCGGTTCGGCCCTTGGGGAGACAGATACGCAGTATTTT. This translates into CASSFHPGSALGETDTQYF.

The genes are TRBV18 and TRBJ1-5; 7 bases align to TRBD1. Trimming took 4 bases from V and 4 from J; bases not matched to a gene: 10. Germline loops: CDR1 KGHSH, CDR2 LQKENI. CDR3 length: 16 residues. In nucleotides, the CDR3 is TGTGCCAGCTCACAAACCACGACAGGGCAGAATCAGCCCCAGCATTTT. The encoded protein is CASSQTTTGQNQPQHF. Complete variable domain (other parts from reference TRBV18 and TRBJ1-5): NAGVMQNPRHLVRRRGQEARLRCSPMKGHSHVYWYRQLPEEGLKFMVYLQKENIIDESGMPKERFSAEFPKEGPSILRIQQVVRGDSAAYFCASSQTTTGQNQPQHFGDGTRLSIL.

The chain combines TRBV10-3 with TRBJ2-5; 7 nucleotides align to TRBD2. Per the germline V gene, CDR1 is ENHRY and CDR2 is SYGVKD. The CDR3 is made up of 13 amino acids. V was pared by 6 bases and J by 1 base, with 2 bases of the junction left unmatched. The CDR3 sequence: CAIRSSGQETQYF. The CDR3 DNA reads TGTGCCATCAGATCTAGCGGCCAAGAGACCCAGTACTTC.

The CDR3 loop reads CATTTGGRDTQYF. CDR3 sequence (DNA): TGTGCCACGACGACAGGGGGCCGGGATACGCAGTATTTT. This chain joins TRBV27 and TRBJ2-3, with TRBD1 matching 10 bases. V was pared by 10 bases and J by 6 bases, with 7 bases of the junction left unmatched. Per germline, CDR1 MNHEY and CDR2 SMNVEV (reference sequence). The CDR3 length is 13 residues.

This clone was detected only once. This chain joins TRBV25-1 and TRBJ2-2; D is unclear. With 4 bases removed from V and 2 bases from J, the gap between germline ends came to 8 bases. Germline CDR1 reads MGHDK; CDR2 reads SYGVNS. This CDR3 has 14 amino acids. Here the CDR3 DNA reads TGTGCCAGCAGTGCGACTCTAAACACCGGGGAGCTGTTTTTT. Its protein product is CASSATLNTGELFF.

CDR3 sequence: CASSPKDGGVDYGYTF. The CDR3 DNA follows: TGCGCCAGCAGCCCGAAGGACGGGGGGGTTGATTATGGCTACACCTTC. The V gene is TRBV4-1, the J gene TRBJ1-2, with D possibly TRBD1 on 5 matching bases. V was trimmed by 4 bases and J by 5 bases, leaving 20 bases between them. Germline CDR1 is MGHRA and CDR2 is YSYEKL. This CDR3 comprises 16 residues.

This chain links TRBV6-1 with TRBJ1-5; 8 bases align to TRBD1. There are 15 residues in the CDR3. CDR1 MNHNS and CDR2 SASEGT come from the germline V gene. Losses at the gene ends were 1 base for V and 7 bases for J; bases not matched to a gene: 6. The CDR3 DNA is TGTGCCAGCAGTGAAGTAAGACAGGGGAGGCAGCCCCAGCATTTT. Protein: CASSEVRQGRQPQHF.

The chain combines TRBV5-1 with TRBJ2-7; D perhaps matches TRBD2 (6 bases). There are 15 residues in the CDR3. CDR1 SGHRS and CDR2 YFSETQ come from the germline V gene. V was shortened by 4 bases and J by 1 base, with 15 bases between the two germline ends. The CDR3 region is CASSRRRGGSYEQYF. The CDR3 bases are TGCGCCAGCAGCCGGCGAAGGGGAGGTTCCTACGAGCAGTACTTC.